Listed below are T cell receptor beta chains from one sample, sequenced in a study of T cells in Graves' hyperthyroidism and ophthalmopathy. MiXCR was run by TCRdb on the multiplex PCR reads, yielding one entry per CDR3 protein. The sample lists about 50,000 distinct CDR3 sequences; around half were seen once. Sequencing input: blood. These receptors were obtained from a woman between 25 and 40 years old with Graves' ophthalmopathy. Both conserved end residues are trimmed from each CDR3. The order of the fields is V gene, clone size, CDR3 protein. Size values are once, few and many counts, or a class for expanded clones, and some rows have none.

>TRBV7-4|.
ASRPPTGGGSPLH
>TRBV7-9|.
ASSRTGGVGQPQH
>TRBV14|many
ASSQDWPGEQF
>TRBV9|many
ASSRSGTSSYNEQF
>TRBV2|many
ASTGLAEKLSYEQY
>TRBV28|many
ASSSHRGMNTEAF
>TRBV4-1|few
ASSQASRSGANVLT
>TRBV20-1|many
SARGREGYNEQF
>TRBV9|.
ASSEGMSSYEQY
>TRBV7-3|.
ASSLLATETQF
>TRBV2|many
ASSEARASGDEQF
>TRBV7-9|many
ASSIDGYEQY
>TRBV10-3|.
AIGGGGEQY
>TRBV3-1|.
ASSHEVLAGVSNEQY
>TRBV20-1|.
SASLPFVWRSYEQY
>TRBV24-1|many
ATSDPGTEDGNEQF
>TRBV5-1|many
ASSFGPGGPYEQY
>TRBV7-9|many
ASSLGRTGGSYNEQF
>TRBV10-2|.
ASIRLAGFDEQY
>TRBV5-8|many
ASSPSGGRLNEQF
>TRBV20-1|medium-sized
SASGATGTYEQY
>TRBV7-2|.
ASNSSGTDIYNEQF
>TRBV29-1|.
SVVRDEKLF
>TRBV20-1|many
SARDSTGLASPLH
>TRBV2|.
ASRSGTGYQPQH
>TRBV20-1|.
SARRTGGETQY
>TRBV4-2|.
ASSQEGWRGEGETQY